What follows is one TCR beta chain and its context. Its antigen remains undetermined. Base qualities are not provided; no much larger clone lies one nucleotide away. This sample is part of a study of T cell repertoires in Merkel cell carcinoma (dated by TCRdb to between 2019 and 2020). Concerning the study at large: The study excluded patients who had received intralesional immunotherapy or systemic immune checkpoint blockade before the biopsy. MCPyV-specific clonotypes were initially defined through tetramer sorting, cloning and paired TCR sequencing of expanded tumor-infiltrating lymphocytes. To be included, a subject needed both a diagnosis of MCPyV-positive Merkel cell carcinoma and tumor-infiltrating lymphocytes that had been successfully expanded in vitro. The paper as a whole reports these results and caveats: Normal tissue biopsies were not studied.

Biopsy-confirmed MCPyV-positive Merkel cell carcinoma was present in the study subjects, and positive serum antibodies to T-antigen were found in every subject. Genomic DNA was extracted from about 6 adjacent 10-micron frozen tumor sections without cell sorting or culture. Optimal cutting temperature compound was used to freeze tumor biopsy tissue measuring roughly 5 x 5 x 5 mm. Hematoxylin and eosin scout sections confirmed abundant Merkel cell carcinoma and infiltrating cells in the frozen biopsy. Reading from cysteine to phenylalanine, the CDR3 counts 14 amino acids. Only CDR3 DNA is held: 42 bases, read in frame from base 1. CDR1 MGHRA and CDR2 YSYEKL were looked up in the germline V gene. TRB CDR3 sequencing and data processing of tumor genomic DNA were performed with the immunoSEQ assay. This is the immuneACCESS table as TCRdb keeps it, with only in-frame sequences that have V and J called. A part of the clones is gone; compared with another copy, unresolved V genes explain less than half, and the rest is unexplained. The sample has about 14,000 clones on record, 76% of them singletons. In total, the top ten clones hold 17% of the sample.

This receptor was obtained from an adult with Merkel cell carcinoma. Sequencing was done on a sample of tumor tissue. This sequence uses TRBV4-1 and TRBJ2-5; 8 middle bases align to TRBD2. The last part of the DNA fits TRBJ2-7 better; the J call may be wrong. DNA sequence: TGCGCCAGCAGCCAGGGTAGCGGGACCTACGAGCAGTACTTC. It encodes CASSQGSGTYEQYF.